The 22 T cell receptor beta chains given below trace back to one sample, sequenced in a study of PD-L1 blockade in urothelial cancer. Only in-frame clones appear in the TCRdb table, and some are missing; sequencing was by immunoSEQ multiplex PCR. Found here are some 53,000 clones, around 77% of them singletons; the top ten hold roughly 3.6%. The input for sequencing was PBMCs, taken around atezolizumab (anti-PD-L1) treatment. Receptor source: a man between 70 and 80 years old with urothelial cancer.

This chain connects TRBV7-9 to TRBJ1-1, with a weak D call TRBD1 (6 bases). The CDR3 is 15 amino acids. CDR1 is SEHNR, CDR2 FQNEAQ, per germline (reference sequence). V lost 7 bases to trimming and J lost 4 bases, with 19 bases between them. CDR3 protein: CASNREGVRGTEAFF. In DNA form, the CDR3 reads TGTGCCAGCAACCGCGAGGGGGTGAGGGGCACTGAAGCTTTCTTT.

The CDR3 here is CASSVTGAFGETQYF. The CDR3 DNA reads TGTGCCAGCAGCGTCACAGGGGCTTTCGGGGAGACCCAGTACTTC. The gene calls are TRBV9 and TRBJ2-5, with 7 bases aligning to TRBD1. The CDR3 is made up of 15 amino acids. The germline V gene encodes CDR1 SGDLS and CDR2 YYNGEE. The J segment lost 5 bases and the V segment lost 2 bases, leaving 9 bases of the junction unmatched.

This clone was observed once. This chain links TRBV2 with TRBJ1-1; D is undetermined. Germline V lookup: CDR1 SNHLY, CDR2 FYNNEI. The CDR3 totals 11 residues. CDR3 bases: TGTGCTATGCGGATGAACACTGAAGCTTTCTTT. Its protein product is CAMRMNTEAFF. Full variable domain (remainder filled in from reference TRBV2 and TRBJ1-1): EPEVTQTPSHQVTQMGQEVILRCVPISNHLYFYWYRQILGQKVEFLVSFYNNEISEKSEIFDDQFSVERPDGSNFTLKIRSTKLEDSAMYFCAMRMNTEAFFGQGTRLTVV.

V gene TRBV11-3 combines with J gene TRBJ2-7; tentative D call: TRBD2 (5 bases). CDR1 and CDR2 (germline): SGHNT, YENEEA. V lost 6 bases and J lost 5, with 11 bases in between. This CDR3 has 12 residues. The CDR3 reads CASSGFGDEQYF. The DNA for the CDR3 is TGTGCCAGCAGTGGCTTCGGGGACGAGCAGTACTTC.

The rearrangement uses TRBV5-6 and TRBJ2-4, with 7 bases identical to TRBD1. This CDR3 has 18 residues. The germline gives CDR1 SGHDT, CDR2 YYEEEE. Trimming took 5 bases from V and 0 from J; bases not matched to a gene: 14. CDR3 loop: CASRTTGTFGLAKNIQYF. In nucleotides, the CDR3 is TGTGCCAGCAGAACGACAGGGACCTTCGGGCTAGCCAAAAACATTCAGTACTTC.

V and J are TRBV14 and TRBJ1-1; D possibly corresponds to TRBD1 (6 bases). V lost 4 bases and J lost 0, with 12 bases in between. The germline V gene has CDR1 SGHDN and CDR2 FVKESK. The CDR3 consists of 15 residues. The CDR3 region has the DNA TGTGCCAGCAGCCTCAGAACAGGGATGAACACTGAAGCTTTCTTT. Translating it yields CASSLRTGMNTEAFF.

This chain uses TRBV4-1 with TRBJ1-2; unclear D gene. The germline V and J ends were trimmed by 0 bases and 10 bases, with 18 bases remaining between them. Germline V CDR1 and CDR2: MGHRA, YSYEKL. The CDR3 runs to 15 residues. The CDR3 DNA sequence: TGCGCCAGCAGCCAAGATATGACGGCTACTGAGGACTACACCTTC. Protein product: CASSQDMTATEDYTF.

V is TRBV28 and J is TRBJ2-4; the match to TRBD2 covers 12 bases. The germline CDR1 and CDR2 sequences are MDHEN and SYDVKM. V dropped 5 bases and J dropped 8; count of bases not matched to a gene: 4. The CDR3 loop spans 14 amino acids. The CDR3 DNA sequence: TGTGCCAGCAGTACGACTAGCGGGAGTCACATTCAGTACTTC. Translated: CASSTTSGSHIQYF.

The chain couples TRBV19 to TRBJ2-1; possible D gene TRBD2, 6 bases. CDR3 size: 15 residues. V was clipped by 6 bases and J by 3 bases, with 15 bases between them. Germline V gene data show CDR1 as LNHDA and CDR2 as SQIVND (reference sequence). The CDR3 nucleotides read TGTGCCAGTAGAGGCACAGCCGGGGGCTACAATGAGCAGTTCTTC. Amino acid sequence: CASRGTAGGYNEQFF.

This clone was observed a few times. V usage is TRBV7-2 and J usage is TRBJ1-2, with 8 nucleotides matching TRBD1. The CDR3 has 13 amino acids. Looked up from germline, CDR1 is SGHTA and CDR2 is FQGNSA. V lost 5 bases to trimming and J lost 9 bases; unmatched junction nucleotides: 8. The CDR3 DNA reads TGTGCCAGCAGCCCGCACCGACAGGGGAGCTACACCTTC. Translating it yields CASSPHRQGSYTF.

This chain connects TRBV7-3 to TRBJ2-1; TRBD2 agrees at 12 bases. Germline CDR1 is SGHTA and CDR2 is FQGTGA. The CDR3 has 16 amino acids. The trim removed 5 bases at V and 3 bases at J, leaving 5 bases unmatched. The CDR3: CASSPLAGGFYNEQFF. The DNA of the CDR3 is TGTGCCAGCAGCCCCCTAGCGGGGGGGTTCTACAATGAGCAGTTCTTC.

The CDR3 is CATSRPSGGAINEQFF. The CDR3 coding sequence is TGTGCCACCAGCAGACCGAGCGGGGGGGCTATCAATGAGCAGTTCTTC. J is TRBJ2-1 and V is TRBV15; 10 bases are a match to TRBD2. Per the germline V gene, CDR1 is LNHNV and CDR2 is YYDKDF (reference sequence). This CDR3 is built from 16 residues. Trimming took 2 bases from V and 6 from J; bases not matched to a gene: 7.

CDR3 bases: TGTGCCAGCAGTCAGGGACAGGGGCTGGGCTACACCTTC. Protein sequence: CASSQGQGLGYTF. V and J are TRBV6-5 and TRBJ1-2, with 10 bases that match TRBD1. V lost 5 bases, J lost 8 bases, and 5 bases stayed unmatched. CDR1 and CDR2 from the germline V gene are MNHEY and SVGAGI. The CDR3 sequence is 13 residues long.

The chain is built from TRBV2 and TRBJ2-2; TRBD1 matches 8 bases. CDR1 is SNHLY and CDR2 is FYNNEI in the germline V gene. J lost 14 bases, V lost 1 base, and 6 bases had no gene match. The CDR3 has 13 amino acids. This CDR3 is CASSEVQGASLFF. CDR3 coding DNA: TGTGCCAGCAGTGAAGTGCAGGGGGCGAGTCTGTTTTTT.

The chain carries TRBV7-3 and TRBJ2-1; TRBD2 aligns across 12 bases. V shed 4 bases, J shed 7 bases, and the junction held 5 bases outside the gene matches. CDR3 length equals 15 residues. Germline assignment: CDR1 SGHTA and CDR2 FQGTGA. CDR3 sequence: CASSSTSGSQNEQFF. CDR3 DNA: TGTGCCAGCAGCTCGACTAGCGGGAGTCAAAATGAGCAGTTCTTC.

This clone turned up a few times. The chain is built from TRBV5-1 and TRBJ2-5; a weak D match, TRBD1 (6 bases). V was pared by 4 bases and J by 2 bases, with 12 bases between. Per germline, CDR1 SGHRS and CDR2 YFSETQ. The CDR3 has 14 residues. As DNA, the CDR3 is TGCGCCAGCAGCGCCACAGGGATTCAAGAGACCCAGTACTTC. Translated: CASSATGIQETQYF.

CDR3: CASSVGGFGVEQFF. The CDR3 DNA reads TGTGCCAGCAGCGTTGGAGGGTTCGGGGTTGAGCAGTTCTTC. The chain uses TRBV9 and TRBJ2-1, with a tentative D call TRBD2 (6 bases). Germline CDR1 SGDLS, CDR2 YYNGEE. The CDR3 spans 14 residues. V lost 2 bases and J 9 bases, leaving 15 bases between the germline ends.

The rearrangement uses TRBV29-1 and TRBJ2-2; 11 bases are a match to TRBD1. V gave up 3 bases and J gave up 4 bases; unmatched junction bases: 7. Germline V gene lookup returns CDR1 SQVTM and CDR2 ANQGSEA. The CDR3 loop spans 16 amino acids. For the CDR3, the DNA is TGCAGCGTTGAGGAGGACAGGGGGCCGGGCACCGGGGAGCTGTTTTTT. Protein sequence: CSVEEDRGPGTGELFF.

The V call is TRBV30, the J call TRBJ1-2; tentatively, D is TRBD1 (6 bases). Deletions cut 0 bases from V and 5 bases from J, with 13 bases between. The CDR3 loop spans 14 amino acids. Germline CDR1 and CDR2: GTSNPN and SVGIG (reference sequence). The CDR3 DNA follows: TGTGCCTGGAGTGTATCAGCGGGGGCTTATGGCTACACCTTC. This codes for CAWSVSAGAYGYTF.

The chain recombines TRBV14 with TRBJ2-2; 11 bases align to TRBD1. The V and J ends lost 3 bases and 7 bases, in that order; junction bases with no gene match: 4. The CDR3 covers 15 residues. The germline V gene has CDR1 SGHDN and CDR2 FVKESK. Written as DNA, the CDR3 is TGTGCCAGCAGCCATCGGACAGGGGGCATCGGGGAGCTGTTTTTT. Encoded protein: CASSHRTGGIGELFF.

CDR3 residues: CASTLGLRGTDTQYF. CDR3 nucleotide sequence: TGTGCCAGCACCCTGGGCCTGCGGGGTACAGATACGCAGTATTTT. The V call is TRBV28, the J call TRBJ2-3; D possibly corresponds to TRBD2 (6 bases). Trimming cost V 7 bases and J 3 bases, with 17 bases left between them. Germline V gives CDR1 MDHEN, CDR2 SYDVKM. CDR3 length: 15 amino acids. Full variable domain (missing parts from reference TRBV28 and TRBJ2-3): DVKVTQSSRYLVKRTGEKVFLECVQDMDHENMFWYRQDPGLGLRLIYFSYDVKMKEKGDIPEGYSVSREKKERFSLILESASTNQTSMYLCASTLGLRGTDTQYFGPGTRLTVL.

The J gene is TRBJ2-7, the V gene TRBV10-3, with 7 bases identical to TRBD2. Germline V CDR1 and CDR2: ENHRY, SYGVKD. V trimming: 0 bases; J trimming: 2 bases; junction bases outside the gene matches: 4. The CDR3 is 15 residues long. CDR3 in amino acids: CAISESGGGTYEQYF. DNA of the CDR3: TGTGCCATCAGTGAGTCGGGGGGGGGAACCTACGAGCAGTACTTC.